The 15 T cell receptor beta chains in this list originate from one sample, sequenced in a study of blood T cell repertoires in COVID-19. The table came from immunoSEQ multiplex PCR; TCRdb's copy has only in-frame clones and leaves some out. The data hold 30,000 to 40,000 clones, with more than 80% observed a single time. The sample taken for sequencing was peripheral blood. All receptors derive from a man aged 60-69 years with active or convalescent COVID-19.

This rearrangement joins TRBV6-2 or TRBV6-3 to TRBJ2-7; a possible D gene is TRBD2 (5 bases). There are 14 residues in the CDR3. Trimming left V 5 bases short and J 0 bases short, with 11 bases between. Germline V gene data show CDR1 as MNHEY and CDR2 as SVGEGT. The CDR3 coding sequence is TGTGCCAGCAGTAGAGAAGGGAGCTCCTACGAGCAGTACGTC. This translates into CASSREGSSYEQYV.

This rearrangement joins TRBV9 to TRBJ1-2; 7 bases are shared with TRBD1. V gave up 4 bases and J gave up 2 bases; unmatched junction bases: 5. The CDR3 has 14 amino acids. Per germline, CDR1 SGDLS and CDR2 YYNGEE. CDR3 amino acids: CASSFGTANYGYTF. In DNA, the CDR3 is TGTGCCAGCAGCTTCGGGACAGCCAACTATGGCTACACCTTC. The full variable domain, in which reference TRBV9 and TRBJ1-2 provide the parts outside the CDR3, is DSGVTQTPKHLITATGQRVTLRCSPRSGDLSVYWYQQSLDQGLQFLIQYYNGEERAKGNILERFSAQQFPDLHSELNLSSLELGDSALYFCASSFGTANYGYTFGSGTRLTVV.

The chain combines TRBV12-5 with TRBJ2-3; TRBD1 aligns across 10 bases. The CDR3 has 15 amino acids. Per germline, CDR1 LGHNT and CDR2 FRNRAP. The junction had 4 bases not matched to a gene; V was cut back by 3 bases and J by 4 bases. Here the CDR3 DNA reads TGTGCTAGTGGTTTAGGGACAGGGGCTGCAGATACGCAGTATTTT. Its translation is CASGLGTGAADTQYF.

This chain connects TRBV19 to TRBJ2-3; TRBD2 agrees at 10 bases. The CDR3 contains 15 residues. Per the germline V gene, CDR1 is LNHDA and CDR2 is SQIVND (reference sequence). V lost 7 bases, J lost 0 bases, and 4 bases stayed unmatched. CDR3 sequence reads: CASIPSGSSTDTQYF. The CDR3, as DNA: TGTGCCAGTATCCCTAGCGGGAGTAGCACAGATACGCAGTATTTT.

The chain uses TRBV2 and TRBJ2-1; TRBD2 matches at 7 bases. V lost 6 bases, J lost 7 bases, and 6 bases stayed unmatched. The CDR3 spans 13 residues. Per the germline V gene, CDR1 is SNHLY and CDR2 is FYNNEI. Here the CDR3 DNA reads TGTGCCAGCAGGCGCTCGGGGGGAAATGAGCAGTTCTTC. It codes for CASRRSGGNEQFF.

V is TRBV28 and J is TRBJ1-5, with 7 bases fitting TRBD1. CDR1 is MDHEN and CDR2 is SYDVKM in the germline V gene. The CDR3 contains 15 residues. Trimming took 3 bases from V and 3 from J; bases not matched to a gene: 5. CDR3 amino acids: CASSFGDRDNQPQHF. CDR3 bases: TGTGCCAGCAGTTTCGGGGACAGAGACAATCAGCCCCAGCATTTT.

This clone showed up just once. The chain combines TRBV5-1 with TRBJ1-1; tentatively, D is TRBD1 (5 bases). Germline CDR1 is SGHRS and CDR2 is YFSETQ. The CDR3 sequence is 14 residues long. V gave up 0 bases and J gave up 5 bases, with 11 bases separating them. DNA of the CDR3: TGCGCCAGCAGCTTGGCCCGGAAGGGGACTGAAGCTTTCTTT. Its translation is CASSLARKGTEAFF. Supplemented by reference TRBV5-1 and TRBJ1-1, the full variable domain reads KAGVTQTPRYLIKTRGQQVTLSCSPISGHRSVSWYQQTPGQGLQFLFEYFSETQRNKGNFPGRFSGRQFSNSRSEMNVSTLELGDSALYLCASSLARKGTEAFFGQGTRLTVV.

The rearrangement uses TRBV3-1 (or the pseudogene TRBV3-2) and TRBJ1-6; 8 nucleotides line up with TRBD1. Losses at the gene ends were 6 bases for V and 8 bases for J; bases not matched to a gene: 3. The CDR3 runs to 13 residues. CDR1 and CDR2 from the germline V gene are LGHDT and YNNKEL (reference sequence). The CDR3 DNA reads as TGTGCCAGCAGACCAGGGGGCCATTCACCCCTCCACTTT. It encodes CASRPGGHSPLHF.

In DNA form, the CDR3 reads TGTGCCAGTAGTATAGAGGGGGGACCGTACAATGAGCAGTTCTTC. Amino acid sequence: CASSIEGGPYNEQFF. The V and J genes are TRBV19 and TRBJ2-1; D might be TRBD2 (6 bases). The CDR3 is 15 residues long. The V end lost 0 bases, the J end lost 4 bases, and 10 bases lay between the germline ends. The germline gives CDR1 LNHDA, CDR2 SQIVND (reference sequence).

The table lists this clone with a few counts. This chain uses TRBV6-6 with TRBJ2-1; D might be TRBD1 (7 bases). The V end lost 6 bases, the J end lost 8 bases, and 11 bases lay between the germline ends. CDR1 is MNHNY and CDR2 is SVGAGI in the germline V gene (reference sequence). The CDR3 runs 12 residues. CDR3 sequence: CASSPRGDEQFF. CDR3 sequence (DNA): TGTGCCAGCAGCCCCAGGGGGGATGAGCAGTTCTTC.

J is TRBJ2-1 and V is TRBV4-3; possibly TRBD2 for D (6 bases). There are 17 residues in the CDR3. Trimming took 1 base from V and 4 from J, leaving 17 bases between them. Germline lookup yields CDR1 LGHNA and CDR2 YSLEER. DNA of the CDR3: TGCGCCAGCAGCCAAGGACCAGGGCTAGCGCAATACAATGAGCAGTTCTTC. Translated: CASSQGPGLAQYNEQFF.

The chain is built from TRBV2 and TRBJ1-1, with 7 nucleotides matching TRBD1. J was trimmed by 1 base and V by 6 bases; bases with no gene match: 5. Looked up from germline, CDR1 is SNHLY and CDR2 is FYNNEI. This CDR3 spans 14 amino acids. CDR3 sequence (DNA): TGTGCCAGCAGAAGCAGGGGGAGGAACACTGAAGCTTTCTTT. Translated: CASRSRGRNTEAFF.

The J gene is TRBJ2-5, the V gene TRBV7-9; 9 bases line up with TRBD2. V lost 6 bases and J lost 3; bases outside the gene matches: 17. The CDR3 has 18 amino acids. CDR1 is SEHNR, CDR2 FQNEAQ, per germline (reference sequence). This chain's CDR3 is CASSPTTSASGEEETQYF. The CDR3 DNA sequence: TGTGCCAGCAGTCCAACGACTAGTGCTAGCGGGGAAGAAGAGACCCAGTACTTC.

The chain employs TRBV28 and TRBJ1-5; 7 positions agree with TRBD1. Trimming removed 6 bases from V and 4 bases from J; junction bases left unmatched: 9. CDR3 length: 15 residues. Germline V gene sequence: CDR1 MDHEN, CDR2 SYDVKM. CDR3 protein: CASRPGTAWNQPQHF. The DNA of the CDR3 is TGTGCCAGCAGACCCGGGACAGCGTGGAATCAGCCCCAGCATTTT. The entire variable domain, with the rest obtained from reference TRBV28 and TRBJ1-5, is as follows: DVKVTQSSRYLVKRTGEKVFLECVQDMDHENMFWYRQDPGLGLRLIYFSYDVKMKEKGDIPEGYSVSREKKERFSLILESASTNQTSMYLCASRPGTAWNQPQHFGDGTRLSIL.

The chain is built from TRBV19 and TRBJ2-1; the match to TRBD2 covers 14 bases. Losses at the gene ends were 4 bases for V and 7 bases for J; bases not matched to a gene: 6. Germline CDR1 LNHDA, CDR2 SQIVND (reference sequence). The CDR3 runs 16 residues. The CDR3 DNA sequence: TGTGCCAGTAGTAGGACTAGCGGGGGGTTGGGGAATGAGCAGTTCTTC. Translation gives CASSRTSGGLGNEQFF.